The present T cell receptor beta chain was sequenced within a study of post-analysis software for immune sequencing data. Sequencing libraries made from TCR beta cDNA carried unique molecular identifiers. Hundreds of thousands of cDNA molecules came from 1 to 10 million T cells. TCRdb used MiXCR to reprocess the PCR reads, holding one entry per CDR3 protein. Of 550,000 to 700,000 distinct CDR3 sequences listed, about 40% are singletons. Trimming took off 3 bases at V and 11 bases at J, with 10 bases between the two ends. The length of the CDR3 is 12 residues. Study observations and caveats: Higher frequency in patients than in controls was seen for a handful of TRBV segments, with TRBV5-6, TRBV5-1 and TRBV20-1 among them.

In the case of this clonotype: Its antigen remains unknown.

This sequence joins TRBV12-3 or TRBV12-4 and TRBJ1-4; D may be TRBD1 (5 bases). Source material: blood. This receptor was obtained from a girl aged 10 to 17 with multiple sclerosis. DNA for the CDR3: TGTGCCAGCAGTTTCTGGGGGGACAAACTGTTTTTT. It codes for CASSFWGDKLFF.